The 17 T cell receptor beta chains below come from one sample, sequenced in a study of cytomegalovirus exposure and HLA in healthy donors. Clones were sequenced by immunoSEQ multiplex PCR, and TCRdb holds only the in-frame ones, with some missing. Altogether about 360,000 clones are present, roughly 85% being singletons, with the ten largest covering about 0.8%. Sequencing was performed on PBMCs. The receptors here all came from a woman aged 18-29 years in good health and CMV-seronegative.

The chain links TRBV4-1 to TRBJ2-7, with D uncertain. V lost 1 base and J 5 bases, leaving 12 bases between the germline ends. This CDR3 has 14 residues. Germline CDR1 MGHRA, CDR2 YSYEKL. CDR3 in DNA: TGCGCCAGCAGCCAAGCCTTTCTTTCCCACGAGCAGTACTTC. Protein product: CASSQAFLSHEQYF.

The chain carries TRBV2 and TRBJ1-3; possibly TRBD1 for D (6 bases). The CDR3 spans 19 residues. Germline V gene lookup returns CDR1 SNHLY and CDR2 FYNNEI. Trimming took off 7 bases at V and 2 bases at J, with 27 bases between the two ends. The CDR3 protein is CASILVRGASRDTGNTIYF. In nucleotides, the CDR3 is TGTGCCAGCATTCTCGTCCGGGGGGCTAGTCGGGACACTGGAAACACCATATATTTT.

The rearrangement joins TRBV30 to TRBJ1-3; unclear D gene. Per germline, CDR1 GTSNPN and CDR2 SVGIG (reference sequence). The CDR3 extends over 14 amino acids. The ends were cut back, 0 bases at V and 1 base at J, with 7 bases in the middle. DNA of the CDR3: TGTGCCTGGAGTGTACTATGGTCTGGAAACACCATATATTTT. Its protein product is CAWSVLWSGNTIYF.

This chain uses TRBV6-5 with TRBJ2-1; D is possibly TRBD2 (7 bases). The CDR3 loop spans 15 amino acids. V gave up 6 bases and J gave up 2 bases, with 14 bases separating them. The germline gives CDR1 MNHEY, CDR2 SVGAGI. CDR3 loop: CASSLGAGAYNEQFF. CDR3 DNA sequence: TGTGCCAGCAGCCTGGGGGCGGGGGCCTACAATGAGCAGTTCTTC.

The V gene is TRBV10-3, the J gene TRBJ2-5, with D hard to call. Germline values: CDR1 ENHRY, CDR2 SYGVKD. The CDR3 contains 13 residues. Deletions cut 4 bases from V and 4 bases from J, with 10 bases between. The DNA of the CDR3 is TGTGCCATCAGTGCATCCAACGGAGAGACCCAGTACTTC. It codes for CAISASNGETQYF.

This sequence joins TRBV6-4 and TRBJ1-6; maybe TRBD1 (6 bases). Germline loops: CDR1 MRHNA, CDR2 SNTAGT. The CDR3 consists of 16 residues. Trimming took 0 bases from V and 9 from J, leaving 15 bases between them. CDR3 sequence: CASSDSYGGVGSPLHF. CDR3 sequence (DNA): TGTGCCAGCAGTGACTCGTATGGGGGCGTGGGTTCACCCCTCCACTTT.

The chain joins TRBV28 to TRBJ1-5; D may be TRBD1 (5 bases). Trimming took 1 base from V and 0 from J, leaving 16 bases between them. This CDR3 contains 18 residues. Germline CDR1 and CDR2: MDHEN and SYDVKM. The CDR3, as DNA: TGTGCCAGCAGTTTATATGGGGCAGCCACTTATAGCAATCAGCCCCAGCATTTT. Residues: CASSLYGAATYSNQPQHF. The whole variable domain, remainder taken from reference TRBV28 and TRBJ1-5, is DVKVTQSSRYLVKRTGEKVFLECVQDMDHENMFWYRQDPGLGLRLIYFSYDVKMKEKGDIPEGYSVSREKKERFSLILESASTNQTSMYLCASSLYGAATYSNQPQHFGDGTRLSIL.

The J gene is TRBJ2-1, the V gene TRBV28; 15 bases are shared with TRBD2. In germline, CDR1 is MDHEN, CDR2 SYDVKM. V trimming: 10 bases; J trimming: 7 bases; junction bases outside the gene matches: 5. This CDR3 spans 14 amino acids. As DNA, the CDR3 is TGTGCCACCGGAGGGACTAGCGGGGGGAATGAGCAGTTCTTC. Translated, it gives CATGGTSGGNEQFF.

CDR3 loop: CASSPPGGGDEQFF. The CDR3 bases are TGTGCCAGCAGCCCCCCGGGCGGGGGGGATGAGCAGTTCTTC. The chain joins TRBV9 to TRBJ2-1; 9 bases are shared with TRBD2. Trimming at V came to 4 bases and at J to 8 bases, leaving 7 bases not matched to a gene. The CDR3 runs to 14 residues. CDR1 is SGDLS, CDR2 YYNGEE, per germline.

The table lists this clone with a few counts. This chain uses TRBV6-5 with TRBJ1-6; D may be TRBD1 (6 bases). The CDR3 totals 14 residues. Germline CDR1 reads MNHEY; CDR2 reads SVGAGI. Trimming removed 7 bases at V and 9 bases at J, with 16 bases between. This chain's CDR3 is CASNRQGRVSPLHF. The CDR3 region has the DNA TGTGCCAGCAACCGCCAGGGGAGGGTTTCACCCCTCCACTTT.

The chain employs TRBV27 and TRBJ1-1; unclear D gene. Trimming stripped 2 bases from V and 5 bases from J, with 12 bases between. The CDR3 is 14 residues long. Looked up from germline, CDR1 is MNHEY and CDR2 is SMNVEV (reference sequence). The CDR3 DNA reads as TGTGCCAGCAGTTTAGACTCCTGGAGGACTGAAGCTTTCTTT. It translates to CASSLDSWRTEAFF.

This clone has more than one count but fewer than ten. In the same sample, other DNA sequences code for this CDR3. The V and J genes are TRBV28 and TRBJ1-5; 9 bases align to TRBD1. Germline CDR1 is MDHEN and CDR2 is SYDVKM. J was trimmed by 5 bases and V by 4 bases; bases with no gene match: 6. This CDR3 region has 15 residues. The CDR3 reads CASSSSGTGYQPQHF. CDR3 DNA: TGTGCCAGCAGTTCATCCGGGACAGGGTATCAGCCCCAGCATTTT.

The gene calls are TRBV28 and TRBJ2-7, with 7 bases fitting TRBD1. CDR1 is MDHEN and CDR2 is SYDVKM in the germline V gene. There are 17 residues in the CDR3. V shed 5 bases and J 2 bases; nucleotides not matched to a gene: 15. The CDR3 nucleotides read TGTGCCAGCAGTACCCTATACCGGACAGGTTTCGCCTACGAGCAGTACTTC. This gives the protein CASSTLYRTGFAYEQYF.

The chain combines TRBV11-2 with TRBJ2-1; a weak D match, TRBD1 (8 bases). CDR1 is SGHAT and CDR2 is FQNNGV in the germline V gene. The CDR3 length is 16 residues. V was shortened by 4 bases and J by 2 bases, with 15 bases between the two germline ends. CDR3 DNA sequence: TGTGCCAGCAGCTCCGGACAGGGAGGGCCCTACAATGAGCAGTTCTTC. Translated: CASSSGQGGPYNEQFF. The full variable domain, completed using reference TRBV11-2 and TRBJ2-1, is EAGVAQSPRYKIIEKRQSVAFWCNPISGHATLYWYQQILGQGPKLLIQFQNNGVVDDSQLPKDRFSAERLKGVDSTLKIQPAKLEDSAVYLCASSSGQGGPYNEQFFGPGTRLTVL.

J is TRBJ1-2 and V is TRBV4-1, with D hard to call. V dropped 3 bases and J dropped 4 bases, with 15 bases sitting between them. Germline CDR1 is MGHRA and CDR2 is YSYEKL. The CDR3 is 15 residues long. This chain's CDR3 is CASSHGEPDFYGYTF. As DNA, the CDR3 is TGCGCCAGCAGCCACGGTGAGCCTGACTTCTATGGCTACACCTTC.

This clone was observed once. Other DNA sequences in this sample translate to the same CDR3. V is TRBV9 and J is TRBJ2-3; 7 positions agree with TRBD2. The germline CDR1 and CDR2 sequences are SGDLS and YYNGEE. This CDR3 spans 15 amino acids. V dropped 2 bases and J dropped 0; count of bases not matched to a gene: 3. CDR3 residues: CASSVSGPSTDTQYF. The CDR3 bases are TGTGCCAGCAGCGTTAGCGGGCCTAGCACAGATACGCAGTATTTT.

Worth noting for this clone: The germline gene is not matched at one end of the junction; a read error may be the cause. The chain recombines TRBV27 with TRBJ1-5; D is perhaps TRBD1 (6 bases). The germline CDR1 and CDR2 sequences are MNHEY and SMNVEV (reference sequence). CDR3 length equals 14 residues. The CDR3 spells CASSISGVFGPQHF. The CDR3 DNA reads as TGTGCCAGCAGTATATCAGGGGTATTCGGGCCCCAGCATTTT.